This T cell receptor beta chain appears in the sequencing data of a study of blood T cell repertoires in COVID-19. Libraries were prepared by immunoSEQ multiplex PCR; TCRdb keeps only in-frame clonotypes and omits some of them. This table holds approximately 280,000 clones, roughly 91% found once. With 4 bases clipped from V and 8 bases from J, the junction kept 18 bases outside the gene matches. CDR3 size: 18 residues. CDR1 is SGHDT and CDR2 is YYEEEE in the germline V gene. J is TRBJ2-1 and V is TRBV5-6; 10 nucleotides match TRBD2. This clonotype was sampled from a woman aged 60-70 years who had recovered from COVID-19. Sequenced sample: PBMCs or T cells enriched from blood (not recorded which). This chain's CDR3 is CASSHWTSGPLVSDEQFF. The CDR3 nucleotides are TGTGCCAGCAGCCATTGGACTAGCGGACCTCTTGTGAGCGATGAGCAGTTCTTC.